These 5 T cell receptor beta chains were sequenced from one sample in a study of identical twins. TCRdb reprocessed the 5' RACE reads with MiXCR, giving one entry per CDR3 protein. Of approximately 620,000 distinct CDR3 sequences in the sample, around 8.6% were seen once. These data were likewise used in another study, on yellow fever vaccine responses in identical twins.

The material sequenced was PBMCs. The receptors were sampled from a woman younger than 30 in good health.

The chain couples TRBV2 to TRBJ2-7, with 8 bases that match TRBD2. Germline CDR1 and CDR2: SNHLY and FYNNEI. Trimming removed 6 bases from V and 5 bases from J; junction bases left unmatched: 9. This CDR3 has 14 amino acids. CDR3 DNA: TGTGCCAGCAGCATAGCGGGGTCGTCGGACGAGCAGTACTTC. It encodes CASSIAGSSDEQYF. The variable domain in full, with the rest retrieved from reference TRBV2 and TRBJ2-7, is EPEVTQTPSHQVTQMGQEVILRCVPISNHLYFYWYRQILGQKVEFLVSFYNNEISEKSEIFDDQFSVERPDGSNFTLKIRSTKLEDSAMYFCASSIAGSSDEQYFGPGTRLTVT.

A few counts support this clonotype. The chain uses TRBV10-3 and TRBJ1-5; D unresolved. CDR3 length: 13 residues. The V and J ends lost 4 bases and 2 bases respectively, with 6 bases between them. Germline-derived CDR1 and CDR2 are ENHRY and SYGVKD. The CDR3 spells CAISVEGNQPQHF. As DNA, the CDR3 is TGTGCCATCAGTGTTGAGGGCAATCAGCCCCAGCATTTT.

This clonotype was picked up a small number of times. J is TRBJ2-5 and V is TRBV10-3; D is unresolved. The CDR3 totals 13 residues. The germline gives CDR1 ENHRY, CDR2 SYGVKD. Trimming shortened V by 10 bases and J by 5 bases, and 17 bases separated the two germline ends. The CDR3 DNA reads as TGTGCCACCAAAAATCCACCCTGGGAGACCCAGTACTTC. Translated, it gives CATKNPPWETQYF.

Ten or more counts support this clonotype. V is TRBV7-9 and J is TRBJ1-4, with D uncertain. The CDR3 totals 12 residues. The V gene's germline CDR1 is SEHNR and CDR2 FQNEAQ (reference sequence). With 4 bases removed from V and 8 bases from J, the gap between germline ends came to 8 bases. CDR3: CASSSGKEKLFF. For the CDR3, the DNA is TGTGCCAGCAGCTCCGGGAAAGAAAAACTGTTTTTT.

A remark on this clonotype: One end of the junction fails to match germline, which may point to a read error. The chain uses TRBV12-3 or TRBV12-4 and TRBJ2-7; possible D gene TRBD1, 6 bases. The CDR3 totals 18 residues. This CDR3 reads CACSLVALVEDSGYEQYF. The CDR3 DNA is TGTGCCTGCAGTTTAGTAGCGCTAGTGGAGGACAGCGGCTACGAGCAGTACTTC.